This is a list of T cell receptor beta chains from one sample in a study of blood T cell repertoires in COVID-19. The assay was immunoSEQ multiplex PCR, and TCRdb's table has in-frame clones only and misses some. In the table there are 180,000 or so clones, 70% to 85% of which are singletons. The sequenced sample was peripheral blood. These receptors came from a woman of 80 years or more with acute or convalescent COVID-19. CDR3s include the opening cysteine and the closing phenylalanine or tryptophan. A D gene is named only where the DNA matches it firmly. Clone size, where shown, is once, few, many, or a class for clones that have expanded.

d_call: TRBD1; j_call: TRBJ1-1; clone_size: few; v_call: TRBV29-1; cdr3_length: 13; cdr3_aa: CSVLGQGVTEAFF; cdr3_nt: TGCAGCGTTCTCGGACAGGGGGTGACTGAAGCTTTCTTT
d_call: -; j_call: TRBJ1-2; clone_size: few; v_call: TRBV5-1; cdr3_length: 14; cdr3_aa: CASSLTASNYGYTF; cdr3_nt: TGCGCCAGCAGCCTGACAGCAAGTAACTATGGCTACACCTTC
d_call: TRBD2; j_call: TRBJ2-3; clone_size: -; v_call: TRBV2; cdr3_length: 14; cdr3_aa: CASSGNIAGGTQYF; cdr3_nt: TGTGCCAGCAGTGGGAACATAGCGGGAGGTACGCAGTATTTT
d_call: -; j_call: TRBJ1-2; clone_size: -; v_call: TRBV5-5; cdr3_length: 14; cdr3_aa: CASSETLGDYGYTF; cdr3_nt: TGTGCCAGCAGCGAGACATTAGGGGACTATGGCTACACCTTC
d_call: TRBD1; j_call: TRBJ2-7; clone_size: -; v_call: TRBV27; cdr3_length: 17; cdr3_aa: CASSFSGTVDFTYEQYF; cdr3_nt: TGTGCCAGCAGTTTCTCCGGGACAGTAGACTTCACCTACGAGCAGTACTTC
d_call: -; j_call: TRBJ1-2; clone_size: -; v_call: TRBV7-9; cdr3_length: 16; cdr3_aa: CASSLGRGKLGYGYTF; cdr3_nt: TGTGCCAGCAGCTTGGGGAGGGGAAAGCTCGGCTATGGCTACACCTTC
d_call: -; j_call: TRBJ1-4; clone_size: -; v_call: TRBV6-5; cdr3_length: 14; cdr3_aa: CASSYAGLGEKLFF; cdr3_nt: TGTGCCAGCAGTTACGCGGGACTAGGGGAAAAACTGTTTTTT
d_call: TRBD2; j_call: TRBJ2-1; clone_size: -; v_call: TRBV2; cdr3_length: 13; cdr3_aa: CASNSLAGDEQFF; cdr3_nt: TGTGCCAGCAATAGCCTAGCGGGAGATGAGCAGTTCTTC
d_call: -; j_call: TRBJ2-1; clone_size: -; v_call: TRBV12-3/TRBV12-4; cdr3_length: 13; cdr3_aa: CASSSSSYNEQFF; cdr3_nt: TGTGCCAGCTCTAGCTCCTCCTACAATGAGCAGTTCTTC
d_call: TRBD2; j_call: TRBJ2-7; clone_size: -; v_call: TRBV3-1/TRBV3-2; cdr3_length: 15; cdr3_aa: CASSHFGTSDYEQYF; cdr3_nt: TGTGCCAGCAGCCACTTTGGGACTAGTGACTACGAGCAGTACTTC
d_call: TRBD2; j_call: TRBJ2-5; clone_size: -; v_call: TRBV27; cdr3_length: 14; cdr3_aa: CASCLSGASGTQYF; cdr3_nt: TGTGCCAGCTGTTTAAGCGGGGCCAGCGGGACCCAGTACTTC
d_call: TRBD2; j_call: TRBJ2-3; clone_size: -; v_call: TRBV3-1/TRBV3-2; cdr3_length: 18; cdr3_aa: CASSQDPFGGFFLYTQYF; cdr3_nt: TGTGCCAGCAGCCAAGACCCCTTCGGGGGGTTTTTTTTGTATACGCAGTATTTT
d_call: TRBD1; j_call: TRBJ2-4; clone_size: -; v_call: TRBV30; cdr3_length: 12; cdr3_aa: CAWGASSRGQYF; cdr3_nt: TGTGCCTGGGGAGCATCGTCCAGGGGGCAGTACTTC
d_call: -; j_call: TRBJ1-1; clone_size: -; v_call: TRBV5-1; cdr3_length: 14; cdr3_aa: CASSLGQSNTEAFF; cdr3_nt: TGCGCCAGCAGTCTGGGGCAGTCCAACACTGAAGCTTTCTTT
d_call: TRBD1; j_call: TRBJ1-1; clone_size: -; v_call: TRBV7-8; cdr3_length: 13; cdr3_aa: CASSLQGGTEAFF; cdr3_nt: TGTGCCAGCAGCCTACAGGGGGGGACTGAAGCTTTCTTT
d_call: -; j_call: TRBJ1-4; clone_size: -; v_call: TRBV6-1; cdr3_length: 18; cdr3_aa: CASSEWAGGSLANEKLFF; cdr3_nt: TGTGCCAGCAGTGAATGGGCTGGGGGCAGTTTGGCTAATGAAAAACTGTTTTTT
d_call: -; j_call: TRBJ2-5; clone_size: -; v_call: TRBV27; cdr3_length: 14; cdr3_aa: CASSLPDRQGTQYF; cdr3_nt: TGTGCCAGCAGTCTGCCCGACAGGCAGGGGACCCAGTACTTC
d_call: -; j_call: TRBJ2-2; clone_size: -; v_call: TRBV11-3; cdr3_length: 15; cdr3_aa: CASSRGASSTGELFF; cdr3_nt: TGTGCCAGCAGCCGGGGGGCGTCCTCTACCGGGGAGCTGTTTTTT
d_call: TRBD2; j_call: TRBJ2-3; clone_size: once; v_call: TRBV14; cdr3_length: 15; cdr3_aa: CASSQEGGVTDTQYF; cdr3_nt: TGTGCCAGCAGCCAAGAGGGGGGGGTGACAGATACGCAGTATTTT
d_call: TRBD1; j_call: TRBJ1-3; clone_size: -; v_call: TRBV7-2; cdr3_length: 16; cdr3_aa: CASSLGPGQGWNTIYF; cdr3_nt: TGTGCCAGCAGCTTAGGGCCGGGACAGGGGTGGAACACCATATATTTT
d_call: -; j_call: TRBJ1-6; clone_size: few; v_call: TRBV10-1; cdr3_length: 14; cdr3_aa: CASRKESRQDLLHF; cdr3_nt: TGCGCCAGCAGGAAAGAATCTAGACAGGATCTTCTCCACTTT
d_call: -; j_call: TRBJ2-2; clone_size: -; v_call: TRBV20-1; cdr3_length: 14; cdr3_aa: CSASRTTTSGELFF; cdr3_nt: TGCAGTGCTAGTAGGACTACCACATCCGGGGAGCTGTTTTTT
d_call: TRBD1; j_call: TRBJ1-2; clone_size: -; v_call: TRBV9; cdr3_length: 16; cdr3_aa: CASSVREGQGAEGYTF; cdr3_nt: TGTGCCAGCAGCGTACGGGAGGGACAGGGGGCCGAAGGCTACACCTTC
d_call: TRBD1; j_call: TRBJ1-2; clone_size: -; v_call: TRBV19; cdr3_length: 15; cdr3_aa: CASSRNPDRGFGYTF; cdr3_nt: TGTGCCAGTAGTAGAAACCCGGACAGGGGATTTGGCTACACCTTC
d_call: TRBD1; j_call: TRBJ1-3; clone_size: -; v_call: TRBV5-4; cdr3_length: 18; cdr3_aa: CASSPGTALHRTGNTIYF; cdr3_nt: TGTGCCAGCAGCCCCGGGACAGCCTTACATCGAACTGGAAACACCATATATTTT
d_call: TRBD1; j_call: TRBJ1-4; clone_size: few; v_call: TRBV11-2; cdr3_length: 16; cdr3_aa: CASSSGTVNRDEKLFF; cdr3_nt: TGTGCCAGCAGCTCCGGGACAGTAAATAGAGATGAAAAACTGTTTTTT
d_call: -; j_call: TRBJ2-5; clone_size: -; v_call: TRBV5-5; cdr3_length: 14; cdr3_aa: CASSLWEFRETQYF; cdr3_nt: TGTGCCAGCAGCTTGTGGGAGTTCAGAGAGACCCAGTACTTC
d_call: -; j_call: TRBJ2-7; clone_size: -; v_call: TRBV6-1; cdr3_length: 14; cdr3_aa: CASSEGRVSYEQYF; cdr3_nt: TGTGCCAGCAGTGAAGGACGGGTGTCCTACGAGCAGTACTTC
d_call: TRBD1; j_call: TRBJ1-5; clone_size: -; v_call: TRBV19; cdr3_length: 15; cdr3_aa: CASRVVGDRAQPQHF; cdr3_nt: TGTGCCAGTAGGGTGGTGGGGGACAGGGCACAGCCCCAGCATTTT
d_call: TRBD1; j_call: TRBJ2-3; clone_size: many; v_call: TRBV7-9; cdr3_length: 15; cdr3_aa: CASSPDRGWADTQYF; cdr3_nt: TGTGCCAGCAGCCCGGACAGGGGCTGGGCAGATACGCAGTATTTT
d_call: -; j_call: TRBJ1-6; clone_size: -; v_call: TRBV18; cdr3_length: 14; cdr3_aa: CASSPPRIGSPLHF; cdr3_nt: TGTGCCAGCTCACCACCGAGAATCGGTTCACCCCTCCACTTT
d_call: -; j_call: TRBJ2-7; clone_size: -; v_call: TRBV11-3; cdr3_length: 11; cdr3_aa: CASSFRGWEYF; cdr3_nt: TGTGCCAGCAGCTTTAGGGGATGGGAGTACTTC
d_call: -; j_call: TRBJ1-1; clone_size: -; v_call: TRBV11-3; cdr3_length: 13; cdr3_aa: CASSSGRGTEAFF; cdr3_nt: TGTGCCAGCAGCTCGGGGCGGGGGACTGAAGCTTTCTTT
d_call: -; j_call: TRBJ2-7; clone_size: -; v_call: TRBV6-1; cdr3_length: 15; cdr3_aa: CASSEGGWAMGEQYF; cdr3_nt: TGTGCCAGCAGTGAAGGAGGGTGGGCGATGGGCGAGCAGTACTTC
d_call: -; j_call: TRBJ1-2; clone_size: -; v_call: TRBV19; cdr3_length: 14; cdr3_aa: CASSIGWTSGGYTF; cdr3_nt: TGTGCCAGTAGTATAGGCTGGACTTCTGGAGGCTACACCTTC
d_call: TRBD1; j_call: TRBJ2-4; clone_size: -; v_call: TRBV9; cdr3_length: 15; cdr3_aa: CASSVGQGAKNIQYF; cdr3_nt: TGTGCCAGCAGCGTCGGACAGGGGGCCAAAAACATTCAGTACTTC
d_call: TRBD2; j_call: TRBJ2-3; clone_size: -; v_call: TRBV6-2/TRBV6-3; cdr3_length: 17; cdr3_aa: CASSYPTSGDTTDTQYF; cdr3_nt: TGTGCCAGCAGTTACCCGACTAGCGGGGATACCACAGATACGCAGTATTTT
d_call: TRBD1; j_call: TRBJ1-2; clone_size: -; v_call: TRBV6-5; cdr3_length: 15; cdr3_aa: CARGQGVVGDYGYTF; cdr3_nt: TGTGCCAGGGGACAGGGGGTAGTTGGGGACTATGGCTACACCTTC
d_call: TRBD2; j_call: TRBJ2-3; clone_size: -; v_call: TRBV10-3; cdr3_length: 15; cdr3_aa: CATAFIRGDTDTQYF; cdr3_nt: TGTGCCACCGCCTTTATTCGGGGGGACACAGATACGCAGTATTTT
d_call: TRBD1; j_call: TRBJ2-5; clone_size: -; v_call: TRBV3-1/TRBV3-2; cdr3_length: 14; cdr3_aa: CASSQQGAWETQYF; cdr3_nt: TGTGCCAGCAGCCAACAGGGGGCCTGGGAGACCCAGTACTTC